Listed below are T cell receptor beta chains from one sample, sequenced in a study of blood T cell repertoires in COVID-19. The method was immunoSEQ multiplex PCR; TCRdb's version includes in-frame clones alone and lacks a portion of them. The table includes 150,000 to 160,000 clones, 75% to 90% detected once. Sample: peripheral blood. These receptors originate from a woman aged 40 to 55 with acute or convalescent COVID-19. Each CDR3 is given with its conserved first and last residue. Fields, in order: D gene, V gene, clone size, J gene, CDR3 protein, CDR3 DNA. A D gene is named only where the DNA matches it firmly. A row's size may be missing; if present it is once, few, many or a size class.

-,TRBV4-1,-,TRBJ2-3,CASSQDDPGTSTDTQYF,TGCGCCAGCAGCCAAGATGACCCCGGGACTAGCACAGATACGCAGTATTTT
-,TRBV6-5,-,TRBJ2-7,CASNPSGSGYEQYF,TGTGCCAGCAACCCTTCCGGGAGTGGCTACGAGCAGTACTTC
-,TRBV2,-,TRBJ1-4,CASSANRYLEKLFF,TGTGCCAGCAGCGCCAATCGGTATCTTGAAAAACTGTTTTTT
-,TRBV5-1,-,TRBJ2-3,CASSPNGGSTDTQYF,TGCGCCAGCAGTCCGAACGGGGGAAGCACAGATACGCAGTATTTT
TRBD2,TRBV5-1,-,TRBJ2-3,CASSSGSGETDTQYF,TGCGCCAGCAGCTCGGGTAGCGGGGAAACAGATACGCAGTATTTT
-,TRBV19,-,TRBJ1-6,CASSIDGENSPLHF,TGTGCCAGTAGTATCGACGGGGAAAATTCACCCCTCCACTTT
-,TRBV27,-,TRBJ1-6,CASSLVGGRFSYNSPLHF,TGTGCCAGCAGTTTGGTCGGGGGGCGATTCTCCTATAATTCACCCCTCCACTTT
-,TRBV6-1,-,TRBJ1-5,CASSERQPQHF,TGTGCCAGCAGTGAACGTCAGCCCCAGCATTTT
-,TRBV6-1,-,TRBJ1-2,CASSEGGLYGYTF,TGTGCCAGCAGTGAGGGAGGGCTCTATGGCTACACCTTC
-,TRBV27,-,TRBJ1-2,CASGESPSGYTF,TGTGCCAGCGGAGAATCGCCTTCTGGCTACACCTTC
TRBD1,TRBV15,-,TRBJ1-2,CATSRHRGGPTNGYTF,TGTGCCACCAGCAGGCACAGGGGAGGTCCGACTAATGGCTACACCTTC
TRBD2,TRBV5-1,once,TRBJ2-3,CASSNGGSTDTQYF,TGCGCCAGCAGTAACGGGGGGAGCACAGATACGCAGTATTTT
TRBD1,TRBV27,-,TRBJ2-7,CASSRRQGSSSYEQYF,TGTGCCAGCAGTCGGCGACAGGGGTCTAGCTCCTACGAGCAGTACTTC
-,TRBV2,-,TRBJ2-3,CASSEQGQTDTQYF,TGTGCCAGCAGTGAACAGGGCCAGACAGATACGCAGTATTTT
-,TRBV7-9,-,TRBJ2-4,CASSIRDTYKNIQYF,TGTGCCAGCAGCATAAGGGACACTTACAAAAACATTCAGTACTTC
TRBD1,TRBV5-6,-,TRBJ1-2,CASSLGDSHGYTF,TGTGCCAGCAGCTTGGGGGACAGCCATGGCTACACCTTC
TRBD2,TRBV5-6,-,TRBJ2-5,CASSSTTRREGLKETQYF,TGTGCCAGCAGCTCAACCACCAGACGGGAGGGGTTGAAGGAGACCCAGTACTTC
-,TRBV14,-,TRBJ1-1,CASSNRLMNTEAFF,TGTGCCAGCAGCAACAGGTTGATGAACACTGAAGCTTTCTTT
-,TRBV7-8,once,TRBJ2-1,CASSSLGGSYNEQFF,TGTGCCAGCAGCTCCCTGGGGGGCTCCTACAATGAGCAGTTCTTC
TRBD2,TRBV5-1,-,TRBJ2-1,CASSLGTSVNEQFF,TGCGCCAGCAGCTTAGGGACTAGCGTCAATGAGCAGTTCTTC
TRBD2,TRBV11-3,-,TRBJ2-1,CASILGTSDYNEQFF,TGTGCCAGCATCCTCGGGACTAGCGACTACAATGAGCAGTTCTTC
TRBD1,TRBV9,-,TRBJ1-2,CASSVGTGTHGYTF,TGTGCCAGCAGCGTAGGGACAGGGACGCATGGCTACACCTTC
-,TRBV5-1,-,TRBJ1-1,CASSGAGGITEAFF,TGCGCCAGCAGCGGGGCCGGGGGTATCACTGAAGCTTTCTTT
TRBD2,TRBV19,-,TRBJ2-7,CASREVAGGPIYEQYF,TGTGCCAGTAGGGAAGTAGCGGGAGGGCCTATCTACGAGCAGTACTTC
TRBD2,TRBV3-1/TRBV3-2,-,TRBJ2-7,CASSQGWEAGVYEQYF,TGTGCCAGCAGCCAAGGATGGGAAGCGGGAGTCTACGAGCAGTACTTC
TRBD2,TRBV5-1,-,TRBJ2-1,CASSLDAGLLAGAIF,TGCGCCAGCAGCTTGGACGCAGGGTTACTAGCGGGAGCAATCTTC
-,TRBV4-2,-,TRBJ2-7,CASSQGISGDYEQYF,TGTGCCAGCAGCCAAGGAATATCGGGGGACTACGAGCAGTACTTC
TRBD2,TRBV9,-,TRBJ2-1,CASSVDAGVANEQFF,TGTGCCAGCAGCGTAGATGCGGGAGTCGCCAATGAGCAGTTCTTC
-,TRBV15,-,TRBJ2-6,CATSRDPGSGANVLTF,TGTGCCACCAGCAGAGACCCCGGCTCTGGGGCCAACGTCCTGACTTTC
TRBD1,TRBV4-2,-,TRBJ2-6,CASSQVVGAGGAGANVLTF,TGTGCCAGCAGCCAAGTGGTGGGGGCAGGGGGCGCAGGGGCCAACGTCCTGACTTTC
-,TRBV5-5,-,TRBJ1-3,CASSLGQPRNTIYF,TGTGCCAGCAGCTTGGGACAGCCGCGAAACACCATATATTTT
-,TRBV7-9,-,TRBJ2-5,CASSRTAQETQYF,TGTGCCAGCTCCCGGACAGCCCAAGAGACCCAGTACTTC
-,TRBV6-1,-,TRBJ1-1,CASSEIGTYTEAFF,TGTGCCAGCAGTGAAATCGGGACTTACACTGAAGCTTTCTTT
-,TRBV9,-,TRBJ1-6,CASSVAGQGQSPLHF,TGTGCCAGCAGCGTAGCAGGTCAGGGGCAGTCACCCCTCCACTTT
-,TRBV7-2,-,TRBJ2-7,CASSYVGVYEQYF,TGTGCCAGCAGCTACGTGGGAGTATACGAGCAGTACTTC
TRBD1,TRBV24-1,-,TRBJ1-5,CATSDSTGISMNQPQHF,TGTGCCACCAGTGATTCGACAGGGATATCCATGAATCAGCCCCAGCATTTT
TRBD2,TRBV18,-,TRBJ2-7,CASSQPGSSGNVLSYEQYF,TGTGCCAGCTCACAACCTGGGAGTAGCGGGAATGTTCTGAGCTACGAGCAGTACTTC
TRBD1,TRBV24-1,-,TRBJ2-2,CATSEPGGTHTGELFF,TGTGCCACCAGTGAACCAGGGGGTACGCACACCGGGGAGCTGTTTTTT
-,TRBV19,-,TRBJ1-1,CASSNRVNTEAFF,TGTGCCAGTAGTAACCGGGTTAACACTGAAGCTTTCTTT
-,TRBV5-4,-,TRBJ2-3,CASSLSTTSTDTQYF,TGTGCCAGCAGCCTCTCGACAACTAGCACAGATACGCAGTATTTT
TRBD1,TRBV6-5,-,TRBJ2-2,CASSYSGRGPGGELFF,TGTGCCAGCAGTTACTCGGGCAGGGGGCCAGGCGGGGAGCTGTTTTTT